The 11 T cell receptor beta chains below all came from one sample that was sequenced in a study of cytomegalovirus exposure and HLA in healthy donors. Primers: 60 Vbeta forward and 13 Jbeta reverse. The repertoire was sequenced with immunoSEQ multiplex PCR; TCRdb's copy has only in-frame clones and lacks some. This table holds about 130,000 clones, around 83% found once. Sequences were obtained from PBMCs. These receptors were taken from a girl under 10 years old in good health and CMV-seronegative.

Only one count was recorded for this clone. The chain carries TRBV6-1 and TRBJ1-6; 7 bases map to TRBD1. The CDR3 is 13 amino acids. V was pared by 6 bases and J by 6 bases, with 2 bases of the junction left unmatched. Looked up from germline, CDR1 is MNHNS and CDR2 is SASEGT. The CDR3 DNA sequence: TGTGCCAGCAGAGGACAGGTTAATTCACCCCTCCACTTT. Its translation: CASRGQVNSPLHF.

This clone was observed once. V and J are TRBV5-1 and TRBJ2-1, with no clear D. V was shortened by 7 bases and J by 8 bases, with 13 bases between the two germline ends. Per the germline V gene, CDR1 is SGHRS and CDR2 is YFSETQ. The CDR3 runs 12 residues. The CDR3 region is CASGSQSDEQFF. In nucleotides, the CDR3 is TGCGCCAGCGGTAGTCAAAGTGATGAGCAGTTCTTC.

The table lists this clone with a count of one. The chain has TRBV19 and TRBJ2-7; 9 nucleotides align to TRBD1. The CDR3 consists of 14 residues. Germline CDR1 reads LNHDA; CDR2 reads SQIVND (reference sequence). V lost 6 bases, J lost 9 bases, and 12 bases stayed unmatched. The CDR3 loop reads CASRAPGQGSVQYF. The DNA for the CDR3 is TGTGCCAGTAGAGCACCGGGACAGGGCTCGGTGCAGTACTTC.

This rearrangement joins TRBV7-9 to TRBJ1-4, with D hard to call. CDR3 size: 13 residues. Trimming took 6 bases from V and 6 from J, leaving 11 bases between them. The germline V gene encodes CDR1 SEHNR and CDR2 FQNEAQ (reference sequence). CDR3 sequence: CASRVRGYEKLFF. Here the CDR3 DNA reads TGTGCCAGCAGGGTCCGGGGTTATGAAAAACTGTTTTTT.

V and J are TRBV2 and TRBJ1-1; TRBD1 matches 7 bases. Germline CDR1 is SNHLY and CDR2 is FYNNEI. The CDR3 length is 14 residues. V dropped 7 bases and J dropped 2; count of bases not matched to a gene: 7. The CDR3 spells CASTQGGLNTEAFF. Written as DNA, the CDR3 is TGTGCCAGCACCCAAGGGGGCCTCAACACTGAAGCTTTCTTT.

The chain couples TRBV7-2 to TRBJ2-7, with TRBD2 matching over 16 bases. The V segment lost 6 bases and the J segment 2 bases; nucleotides outside the gene matches: 10. This CDR3 has 18 residues. CDR1 and CDR2 from the germline V gene are SGHTA and FQGNSA. CDR3 nucleotide sequence: TGTGCCAGCAGTGGCGACAGCGGGACTAGCGGGGGGGCCTACGAGCAGTACTTC. This sequence encodes CASSGDSGTSGGAYEQYF.

The gene calls are TRBV2 and TRBJ1-1, with 9 bases that match TRBD1. Trimming removed 8 bases from V and 2 bases from J; junction bases left unmatched: 9. The CDR3 contains 15 residues. CDR1 and CDR2 from the germline V gene are SNHLY and FYNNEI. The CDR3 here is CASGHGDRANTEAFF. CDR3 DNA: TGTGCCAGCGGCCATGGGGACAGGGCTAACACTGAAGCTTTCTTT.

V and J are TRBV25-1 and TRBJ1-2; D gene unclear. This CDR3 spans 13 amino acids. CDR1 and CDR2 from the germline V gene are MGHDK and SYGVNS. V dropped 7 bases and J dropped 4 bases, with 13 bases sitting between them. CDR3 region: CASTNSLSYGYTF. The DNA for the CDR3 is TGTGCCAGCACGAACAGCCTTTCCTATGGCTACACCTTC.

The CDR3 loop is CSARGYQGITF. The CDR3 region has the DNA TGCAGTGCTAGGGGATACCAGGGCATAACCTTC. The genes are TRBV20-1 and TRBJ1-2; a weak D match, TRBD1 (5 bases). Germline V gene lookup returns CDR1 DFQATT and CDR2 SNEGSKA (reference sequence). V dropped 3 bases and J dropped 14 bases, with 16 bases sitting between them. The CDR3 length is 11 residues.

The chain has TRBV7-6 and TRBJ2-2; TRBD2 might be the D (5 bases). This CDR3 comprises 13 residues. Germline V gene data show CDR1 as SGHVS and CDR2 as FNYEAQ. Trimming cost V 3 bases and J 6 bases, with 8 bases left between them. The CDR3: CASSFAGAGELFF. CDR3 nucleotide sequence: TGTGCCAGCAGCTTCGCCGGGGCCGGGGAGCTGTTTTTT. Full variable domain (remainder filled in from reference TRBV7-6 and TRBJ2-2): GAGVSQSPRYKVTKRGQDVALRCDPISGHVSLYWYRQALGQGPEFLTYFNYEAQQDKSGLPNDRFSAERPEGSISTLTIQRTEQRDSAMYRCASSFAGAGELFFGEGSRLTVL.

This sequence joins TRBV5-8 and TRBJ2-1; D gene ambiguous. Deletions cut 1 base from V and 0 bases from J, with 11 bases between. The germline gives CDR1 SGHTS, CDR2 YDEGEE. The CDR3 consists of 16 residues. The CDR3 DNA sequence: TGTGCCAGCAGCTTGTCCTATAGGAGCTCCTACAATGAGCAGTTCTTC. Its protein is CASSLSYRSSYNEQFF.